The present entry profiles one T cell receptor (beta chain) with its context. The protocol was immunoSEQ multiplex PCR, while the TCRdb copy is restricted to in-frame clones and leaves out a portion. The sample holds hundreds of thousands of clones; around 86% are singletons and the top ten take less than 1.6%. The data stem from a study of blood T cell repertoires in COVID-19. Sequencing input: peripheral blood. This sequence was found in a woman in her thirties or forties who had recovered from COVID-19.

The CDR3: CASRAGTGAFGYTF. The CDR3 DNA is TGTGCCAGCAGAGCCGGGACAGGGGCCTTTGGCTACACCTTC. The rearrangement links TRBV9 to TRBJ1-2, with 10 bases matching TRBD1. The V and J ends lost 5 bases and 7 bases, in that order; junction bases with no gene match: 8. Germline assignment: CDR1 SGDLS and CDR2 YYNGEE. This CDR3 has 14 residues. Looking up the rest from reference TRBV9 and TRBJ1-2 gives the full variable domain: DSGVTQTPKHLITATGQRVTLRCSPRSGDLSVYWYQQSLDQGLQFLIQYYNGEERAKGNILERFSAQQFPDLHSELNLSSLELGDSALYFCASRAGTGAFGYTFGSGTRLTVV.